These 20 T cell receptor beta chains share one sample of origin, sequenced in a study of blood T cell repertoires in COVID-19. Profiled with immunoSEQ multiplex PCR; TCRdb holds only in-frame clones, not every one. In the table there are about 160,000 clones, around four fifths of which are singletons. The specimen was PBMCs or T cells enriched from blood (not recorded which). These TCRs come from a woman aged 50 to 60 who had recovered from COVID-19.

V usage is TRBV7-2 and J usage is TRBJ1-1, with 7 bases matching TRBD1. CDR1 is SGHTA and CDR2 is FQGNSA in the germline V gene. Trimming at V came to 5 bases and at J to 4 bases, leaving 7 bases not matched to a gene. The CDR3 is made up of 14 amino acids. CDR3 in DNA: TGTGCCAGCAGCCAGATACAGGGGAGCACTGAAGCTTTCTTT. Amino acid sequence: CASSQIQGSTEAFF. Based on the CDR3 plus reference TRBV7-2 and TRBJ1-1, the full variable domain is GAGVSQSPSNKVTEKGKDVELRCDPISGHTALYWYRQSLGQGLEFLIYFQGNSAPDKSGLPSDRFSAERTGGSVSTLTIQRTQQEDSAVYLCASSQIQGSTEAFFGQGTRLTVV.

The chain combines TRBV9 with TRBJ1-6, with D uncertain. The CDR3 totals 15 residues. Germline V CDR1 and CDR2: SGDLS, YYNGEE. The V gene lost 8 bases and the J gene lost 7 bases, with 19 bases spanning the gap. Here the CDR3 reads CARQSAPELNSPLHF. In DNA, the CDR3 is TGTGCCAGACAATCGGCGCCGGAGTTAAATTCACCCCTCCACTTT.

The J gene is TRBJ2-3, the V gene TRBV18, with TRBD2 matching over 9 bases. This CDR3 spans 16 amino acids. Germline V lookup: CDR1 KGHSH, CDR2 LQKENI. The V gene end was trimmed by 2 bases and the J gene end by 3 bases; junction bases not matched to a gene: 6. CDR3 DNA: TGTGCCAGCTCACCAGGCGGGAGGGCCTTGACAGATACGCAGTATTTT. Translation: CASSPGGRALTDTQYF.

J is TRBJ1-3 and V is TRBV2; tentatively, D is TRBD1 (6 bases). The V gene's germline CDR1 is SNHLY and CDR2 FYNNEI. The V gene lost 5 bases and the J gene lost 2 bases, with 13 bases spanning the gap. CDR3 length: 15 residues. DNA for the CDR3: TGTGCCAGCAGTAAACAGGGATTAGCTGGAAACACCATATATTTT. Translated, it gives CASSKQGLAGNTIYF.

This chain joins TRBV5-6 and TRBJ2-7, with 7 positions matching TRBD1. The trim removed 2 bases at V and 1 base at J, leaving 6 bases unmatched. Germline values: CDR1 SGHDT, CDR2 YYEEEE. The CDR3 extends over 15 amino acids. CDR3 protein: CASSFTDRRSYEQYF. The CDR3 region has the DNA TGTGCCAGCAGCTTTACGGACAGGCGATCCTACGAGCAGTACTTC.

The CDR3 loop is CASSQTTGILGGGQYF. CDR3 DNA: TGTGCCAGCAGCCAGACCACAGGGATTCTCGGTGGCGGGCAGTACTTC. V and J are TRBV3-1 (or the pseudogene TRBV3-2) and TRBJ2-7, with D possibly being TRBD1 (6 bases). Germline-derived CDR1 and CDR2 are LGHDT and YNNKEL (reference sequence). The germline V and J ends were trimmed by 3 bases and 9 bases, with 24 bases remaining between them. The length of the CDR3 is 16 residues.

The chain links TRBV4-3 to TRBJ1-2; 9 bases match TRBD1. The J segment lost 5 bases and the V segment lost 5 bases, leaving 3 bases of the junction unmatched. CDR1 is LGHNA and CDR2 is YSLEER in the germline V gene. This CDR3 is 13 amino acids long. CDR3: CASSTGGGYGYTF. DNA of the CDR3: TGCGCCAGCAGCACAGGGGGCGGATATGGCTACACCTTC.

This clone was seen a few times. The rearrangement uses TRBV9 and TRBJ2-5; TRBD2 matches 10 bases. This CDR3 comprises 15 residues. Germline V gene data show CDR1 as SGDLS and CDR2 as YYNGEE. The V gene end was trimmed by 3 bases and the J gene end by 5 bases; junction bases not matched to a gene: 7. CDR3 DNA sequence: TGTGCCAGCAGCGCGAGCGGGGGGGCCGTTGAGACCCAGTACTTC. This encodes CASSASGGAVETQYF.

The sample holds a few counts of this clone. This chain connects TRBV7-2 to TRBJ2-4, with TRBD2 identical over 10 bases. The CDR3 is 17 residues long. CDR1 is SGHTA and CDR2 is FQGNSA in the germline V gene. Germline trimming cut 6 bases from V and 0 bases from J; bases unmatched to any gene: 8. CDR3 sequence (DNA): TGTGCCAGCAGTTCTAGCGGGAGTGGCCTAGCCAAAAACATTCAGTACTTC. Its protein is CASSSSGSGLAKNIQYF.

The chain has TRBV11-3 and TRBJ2-2; the match to TRBD1 covers 9 bases. The germline V gene has CDR1 SGHNT and CDR2 YENEEA. This CDR3 comprises 16 residues. V gave up 5 bases and J gave up 4 bases; unmatched junction bases: 8. The CDR3 here is CASSLRDRVLTGELFF. The CDR3, as DNA: TGTGCCAGCAGCCTCCGGGACAGGGTCCTCACCGGGGAGCTGTTTTTT.

The chain joins TRBV19 to TRBJ1-6, with TRBD1 matching 9 bases. V lost 4 bases, J lost 7 bases, and 5 bases stayed unmatched. Germline CDR1 is LNHDA and CDR2 is SQIVND (reference sequence). This CDR3 has 15 amino acids. CDR3 DNA: TGTGCCAGTAGTAGGGGACAGGGTGGCAATTCACCCCTCCACTTT. Protein sequence: CASSRGQGGNSPLHF.

The chain uses TRBV4-2 and TRBJ1-1; TRBD1 might be the D (6 bases). V lost 10 bases, J lost 4 bases, and 19 bases lay in between. CDR3 length: 14 residues. Germline CDR1 LGHNA, CDR2 YNFKEQ. CDR3 in DNA: TGTGCCACTCACGAAGGGGGAGCAAGCACTGAAGCTTTCTTT. As protein: CATHEGGASTEAFF.

The chain joins TRBV5-6 to TRBJ1-4; D perhaps matches TRBD1 (5 bases). The CDR3 sequence is 17 residues long. The germline V gene has CDR1 SGHDT and CDR2 YYEEEE. V was pared by 6 bases and J by 0 bases, with 18 bases between. The CDR3 loop reads CASTTMGQDPTNEKLFF. CDR3 nucleotide sequence: TGTGCCAGCACCACAATGGGGCAGGATCCAACTAATGAAAAACTGTTTTTT.

The genes are TRBV7-2 and TRBJ2-7, with a weak D call TRBD2 (6 bases). Trimming shortened V by 2 bases and J by 2 bases, and 13 bases separated the two germline ends. This CDR3 has 15 residues. Germline V lookup: CDR1 SGHTA, CDR2 FQGNSA. CDR3 protein: CASSLSGDKAYEQYF. CDR3 in DNA: TGTGCCAGCAGCTTATCGGGGGATAAGGCCTACGAGCAGTACTTC.

This clone has a single count. The chain couples TRBV7-2 to TRBJ1-2; TRBD1 matches 7 bases. The germline V gene encodes CDR1 SGHTA and CDR2 FQGNSA. CDR3 size: 15 residues. V shed 5 bases and J 2 bases; nucleotides not matched to a gene: 8. DNA of the CDR3: TGTGCCAGCAGCGCGTACAGACAGGGCAACTATGGCTACACCTTC. Translating gives CASSAYRQGNYGYTF. Together with reference TRBV7-2 and TRBJ1-2, the CDR3 gives the full variable domain: GAGVSQSPSNKVTEKGKDVELRCDPISGHTALYWYRQSLGQGLEFLIYFQGNSAPDKSGLPSDRFSAERTGGSVSTLTIQRTQQEDSAVYLCASSAYRQGNYGYTFGSGTRLTVV.

This clone occurred a few times. This rearrangement joins TRBV1 to TRBJ1-1; TRBD1 is taken as the D call from the table, unchecked against the DNA. TRBV1 is assigned pseudogene status. The CDR3 sequence is 14 residues long. CDR3 protein: CTSSQDRATAEAFF. CDR3 bases: TGCACCAGCAGCCAAGATCGGGCGACAGCTGAAGCTTTCTTT.

This clone was detected only once. The rearrangement links TRBV11-3 to TRBJ2-1; 8 bases are a match to TRBD1. Germline V gene sequence: CDR1 SGHNT, CDR2 YENEEA. This CDR3 is built from 15 residues. The V segment lost 5 bases and the J segment 5 bases; nucleotides outside the gene matches: 8. CDR3 loop: CASSLTGEVNNEQFF. The DNA for the CDR3 is TGTGCCAGCAGCCTGACAGGGGAAGTGAACAATGAGCAGTTCTTC.

This clone was counted once. This sequence joins TRBV4-1 and TRBJ1-2; 12 nucleotides agree with TRBD1. J was trimmed by 4 bases and V by 3 bases; bases with no gene match: 6. Germline values: CDR1 MGHRA, CDR2 YSYEKL. This CDR3 spans 16 amino acids. The CDR3, as DNA: TGCGCCAGCAGCCACCCGGGACAGGGGGCTTCCTATGGCTACACCTTC. It yields the protein CASSHPGQGASYGYTF.

CDR3 coding DNA: TGTGCCAGCAGTAACAGGGGCGTGAACACTGAAGCTTTCTTT. This gives the protein CASSNRGVNTEAFF. V is TRBV3-1 (or the pseudogene TRBV3-2) and J is TRBJ1-1, with 7 positions matching TRBD1. V dropped 6 bases and J dropped 0; count of bases not matched to a gene: 4. Germline V gives CDR1 LGHDT, CDR2 YNNKEL (reference sequence). This CDR3 has 14 amino acids.

The V and J genes are TRBV5-6 and TRBJ2-5; 15 positions agree with TRBD2. The CDR3 length is 15 residues. The germline gives CDR1 SGHDT, CDR2 YYEEEE. The ends lost 5 bases at V and 5 bases at J; junction bases unmatched: 4. CDR3 in DNA: TGTGCCAGCAGGGGACTAGCGGGGGGAGAGGAGACCCAGTACTTC. It is translated as CASRGLAGGEETQYF.